A single sample gave rise to the 5 T cell receptor beta chains below, sequenced in a study of tumor and adjacent non-tumor tissue in lung cancer (dated by TCRdb to 2017 to 2018). The protocol used for the library was multiplex PCR. TCRdb names Illumina HiSeq 2500 as the instrument used. TCRbeta libraries were built by three rounds of nested PCR using primers (Table S4), following protocols modified from ARM-PCR. The public reads were reprocessed in TCRdb via fastp at Q25 and MiXCR, keeping in-frame beta chains. A single entry per CDR3 protein holds the most common genes and DNA from its merged rows. The sample table records some 200,000 distinct CDR3 sequences; around 70% of these occur just once. The ten largest clones represent about 23% of the sample. Bulk unsorted tissue served as the source for RNA extraction, and RNA quality was assessed using a NanoDrop ND-1000 and an Agilent 2100. Sequences were obtained from lung tumor tissue. The receptors were sampled from a man in his fifties or sixties with non-small cell lung cancer.

In the case of this clonotype: Its ends do not fully match the called genes, so a read error is possible. The chain is built from TRBV11-2 and TRBJ2-6; the D gene could be TRBD1 or TRBD2 (5 bases each). The CDR3 loop spans 14 amino acids. CDR1 is SGHAT and CDR2 is FQNNGV in the germline V gene. Here the CDR3 reads CPSSPISGTNILTF. The CDR3 DNA is TGTCCCAGTAGTCCTATCTCTGGGACCAACATCCTGACTTTC.

The sample holds one count of this clonotype. With a much larger clone just one base away, this may be a read error. This CDR3 reads CSVPSGPSTDTQYF. The CDR3 region has the DNA TGCAGCGTTCCTAGCGGGCCTAGCACAGATACGCAGTATTTT. The chain combines TRBV29-1 with TRBJ2-3, with 8 bases lining up with TRBD2. Germline V gene sequence: CDR1 SQVTM, CDR2 ANQGSEA. The CDR3 extends over 14 amino acids. After removal of 5 bases from V and 0 bases from J, the junction contained 4 bases not matched to a gene.

This clonotype appeared a few times. This could be a read error, since a much larger clone is one nucleotide away. The gene calls are TRBV6-5 and TRBJ1-1; 9 bases are shared with TRBD1. Per the germline V gene, CDR1 is MNHEY and CDR2 is SVGAGI. The CDR3 runs to 14 residues. DNA for the CDR3: TGTACCAGCAGCCTACGGACAGGGGATTCTGAAGCTTTCTTT. Its protein product is CTSSLRTGDSEAFF.

The CDR3: CASSPKQGIVSWEHF. Here the CDR3 DNA reads TGTGCCAGCTCACCAAAACAGGGGATTGTGTCGTGGGAGCATTTT. The chain combines TRBV18 with TRBJ1-5; 7 bases line up with TRBD1. Germline CDR1 is KGHSH and CDR2 is LQKENI. Germline trimming cut 2 bases from V and 14 bases from J; bases unmatched to any gene: 15. The CDR3 is made up of 15 amino acids.

Points on this clonotype: At one end, the junction sequence differs from germline, possibly due to a read error. This sequence joins TRBV20-1 and TRBJ2-7, with D possibly being TRBD2 (5 bases). Germline values: CDR1 DFQATT, CDR2 SNEGSKA (reference sequence). The CDR3 has 13 residues. The CDR3 DNA reads as TGCAGTGCCCCCTCTCCTGGGAGTCTCGAGGAGTACTTC. It specifies CSAPSPGSLEEYF.